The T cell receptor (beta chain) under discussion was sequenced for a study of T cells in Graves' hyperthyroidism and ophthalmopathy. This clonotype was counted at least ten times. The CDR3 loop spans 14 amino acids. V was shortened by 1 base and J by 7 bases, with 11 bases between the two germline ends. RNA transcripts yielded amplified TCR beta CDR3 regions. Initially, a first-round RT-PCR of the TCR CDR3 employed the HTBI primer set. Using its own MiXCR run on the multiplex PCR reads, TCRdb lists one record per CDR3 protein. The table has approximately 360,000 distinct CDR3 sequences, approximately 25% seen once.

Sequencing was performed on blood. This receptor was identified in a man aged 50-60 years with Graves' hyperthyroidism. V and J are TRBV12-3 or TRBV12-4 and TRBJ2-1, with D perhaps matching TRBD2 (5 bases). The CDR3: CASSLGGSINEQFF. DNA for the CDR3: TGTGCCAGCAGTTTAGGAGGGAGTATTAATGAGCAGTTCTTC.